The rows below give T cell receptor beta chains drawn from one sample of a study of cytomegalovirus exposure and HLA in healthy donors. Sequenced by immunoSEQ multiplex PCR; TCRdb stores in-frame clones only, minus some. The sample records over 130,000 clones, 75% to 90% being singletons. The sequencing sample was made of PBMCs. These TCRs come from a female donor in good health and CMV-seronegative. Both conserved end residues are part of each CDR3. The order of the fields is D gene, J gene, V gene, clone size, CDR3 protein, CDR3 DNA. A D gene is named only where the DNA matches it firmly. The size of a clone is reported for some rows only, either as once, few or many, or as a class for expanded clones.

TRBD1,TRBJ2-7,TRBV5-1,-,CASSPGTGASFYEQYF,TGCGCCAGCAGCCCGGGGACAGGGGCGTCCTTCTACGAGCAGTACTTC
-,TRBJ1-1,TRBV2,once,CASSEKGRMAFF,TGTGCCAGCAGTGAAAAGGGGCGGATGGCTTTCTTT
TRBD1,TRBJ2-7,TRBV7-9,-,CASSTSSGTGDRYF,TGTGCCAGCAGCACCTCCTCCGGGACAGGGGATCGGTACTTC
-,TRBJ2-5,TRBV9,-,CASSVAGRETQYF,TGTGCCAGCAGCGTAGCTGGGAGGGAGACCCAGTACTTC
TRBD2,TRBJ2-2,TRBV9,-,CASSALAGEITGELFF,TGTGCCAGCAGTGCCCTAGCGGGAGAGATCACCGGGGAGCTGTTTTTT
-,TRBJ2-3,TRBV28,-,CASSPRTGRGDTQYF,TGTGCCAGCAGTCCCAGGACAGGGAGGGGAGATACGCAGTATTTT
TRBD2,TRBJ2-3,TRBV7-6,-,CASSPWVAGGDTQYF,TGTGCCAGCAGTCCATGGGTAGCGGGAGGGGATACGCAGTATTTT
-,TRBJ1-2,TRBV19,-,CASTPQRSGGYTF,TGTGCCAGTACCCCCCAGCGCTCCGGGGGCTACACCTTC
TRBD2,TRBJ2-3,TRBV4-1,-,CASSQSPGLAGGKGGPDTQYF,TGCGCCAGCAGCCAATCCCCGGGGCTAGCGGGAGGTAAGGGGGGCCCAGATACGCAGTATTTT
TRBD2,TRBJ2-7,TRBV27,-,CASSSWTSGDYEQYF,TGTGCCAGCAGTTCCTGGACTAGCGGTGACTACGAGCAGTACTTC
TRBD1,TRBJ1-1,TRBV6-5,once,CASGTADTEAFF,TGTGCCAGCGGGACAGCGGACACTGAAGCTTTCTTT
TRBD2,TRBJ2-3,TRBV6-6,-,CASRGLASTDTQYF,TGTGCCAGCAGGGGACTAGCCAGCACAGATACGCAGTATTTT
-,TRBJ1-1,TRBV6-5,few,CASSTGQKGAFF,TGTGCCAGCAGTACGGGACAAAAGGGGGCTTTCTTT
TRBD1,TRBJ1-1,TRBV2,-,CASSNRGVGTEAFF,TGTGCCAGCAGTAACAGGGGAGTAGGCACTGAAGCTTTCTTT
-,TRBJ2-1,TRBV5-1,-,CASSLGQVDNEQFF,TGCGCCAGCAGCTTGGGACAGGTCGACAATGAGCAGTTCTTC
-,TRBJ1-1,TRBV29-1,-,CSVGTGLDTEAFF,TGCAGCGTTGGTACAGGTCTGGACACTGAAGCTTTCTTT
-,TRBJ1-2,TRBV9,-,CASSVAQTNYGYTF,TGTGCCAGCAGCGTAGCCCAGACTAACTATGGCTACACCTTC
-,TRBJ2-7,TRBV27,-,CASTPTAGAYEQYF,TGTGCCAGCACCCCGACGGCCGGAGCCTACGAGCAGTACTTC
TRBD2,TRBJ2-1,TRBV4-2,-,CASSPLAEIYNEQFF,TGTGCCAGCAGCCCACTAGCGGAGATCTACAATGAGCAGTTCTTC
-,TRBJ2-1,TRBV10-1,-,CASSESGPQEQFF,TGCGCCAGCAGTGAGTCGGGCCCTCAGGAGCAGTTCTTC
TRBD2,TRBJ2-5,TRBV5-1,-,CASSLTATSGRGGTQYF,TGCGCCAGCAGCTTGACAGCGACTAGCGGGAGGGGAGGGACCCAGTACTTC
-,TRBJ1-1,TRBV7-9,-,CASSPREGRENTEAFF,TGTGCCAGCAGCCCCCGGGAGGGTCGGGAGAACACTGAAGCTTTCTTT
TRBD2,TRBJ2-1,TRBV10-1,-,CASSESYQREIDEQFF,TGCGCCAGCAGTGAGTCCTACCAGCGGGAGATCGATGAGCAGTTCTTC
-,TRBJ1-4,TRBV6-5,-,CASKRTGNEKLFF,TGTGCCAGCAAGAGGACGGGGAATGAAAAACTGTTTTTT
TRBD1,TRBJ1-1,TRBV5-1,-,CASTWDSGNTEAFF,TGCGCCAGCACCTGGGACAGTGGGAACACTGAAGCTTTCTTT
-,TRBJ2-3,TRBV5-1,-,CASSWRDSGTDTQYF,TGCGCCAGCAGCTGGCGGGACAGCGGTACAGATACGCAGTATTTT
-,TRBJ2-7,TRBV27,-,CASSLYYPGQGTSYEQYF,TGTGCCAGCAGTTTATACTACCCAGGGCAGGGGACCTCCTACGAGCAGTACTTC